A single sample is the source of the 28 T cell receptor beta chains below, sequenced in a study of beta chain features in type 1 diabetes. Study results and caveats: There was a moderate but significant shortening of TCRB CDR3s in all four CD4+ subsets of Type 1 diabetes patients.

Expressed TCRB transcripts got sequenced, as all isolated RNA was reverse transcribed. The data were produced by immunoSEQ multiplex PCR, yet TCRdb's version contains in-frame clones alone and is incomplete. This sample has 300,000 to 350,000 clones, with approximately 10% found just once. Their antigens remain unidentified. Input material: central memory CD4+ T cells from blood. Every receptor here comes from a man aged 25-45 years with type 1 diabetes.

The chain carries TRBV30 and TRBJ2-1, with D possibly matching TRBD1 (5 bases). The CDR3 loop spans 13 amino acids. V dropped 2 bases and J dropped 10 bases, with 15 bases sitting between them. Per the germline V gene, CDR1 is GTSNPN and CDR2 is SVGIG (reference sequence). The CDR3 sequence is CAWSPKTVAEQFF. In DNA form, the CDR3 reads TGTGCCTGGAGTCCAAAGACAGTTGCGGAGCAGTTCTTC.

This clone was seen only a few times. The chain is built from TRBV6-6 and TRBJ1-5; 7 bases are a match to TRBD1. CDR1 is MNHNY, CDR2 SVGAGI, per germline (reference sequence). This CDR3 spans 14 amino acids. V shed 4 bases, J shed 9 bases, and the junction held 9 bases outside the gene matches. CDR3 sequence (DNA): TGTGCCAGCAGTTTCGGGCAGGGGGGTCCGCCCCAGCATTTT. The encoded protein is CASSFGQGGPPQHF.

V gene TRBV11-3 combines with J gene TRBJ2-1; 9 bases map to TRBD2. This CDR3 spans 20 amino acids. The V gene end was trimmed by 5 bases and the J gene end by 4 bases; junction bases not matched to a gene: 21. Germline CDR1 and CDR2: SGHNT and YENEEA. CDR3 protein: CASSPIAGAYLHGLYNEQFF. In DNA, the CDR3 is TGTGCCAGCAGCCCTATAGCGGGGGCATACCTCCACGGCCTTTACAATGAGCAGTTCTTC.

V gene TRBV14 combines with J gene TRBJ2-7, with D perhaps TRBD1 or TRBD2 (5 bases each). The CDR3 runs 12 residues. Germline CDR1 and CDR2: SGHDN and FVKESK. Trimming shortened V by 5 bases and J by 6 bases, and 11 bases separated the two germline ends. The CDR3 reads CASSGGYREQYF. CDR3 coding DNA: TGTGCCAGCAGCGGGGGTTACCGCGAGCAGTACTTC.

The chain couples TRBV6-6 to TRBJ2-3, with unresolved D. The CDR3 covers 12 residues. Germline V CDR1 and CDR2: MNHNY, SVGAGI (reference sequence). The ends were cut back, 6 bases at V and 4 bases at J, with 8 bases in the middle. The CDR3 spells CASSPAADTQYF. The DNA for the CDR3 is TGTGCCAGCAGCCCGGCGGCAGATACGCAGTATTTT.

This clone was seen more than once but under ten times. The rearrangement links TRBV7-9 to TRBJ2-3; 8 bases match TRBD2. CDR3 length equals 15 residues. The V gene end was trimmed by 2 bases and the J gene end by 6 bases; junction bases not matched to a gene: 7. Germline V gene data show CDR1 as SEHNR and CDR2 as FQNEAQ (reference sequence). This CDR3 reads CASSLTPGGTDTQYF. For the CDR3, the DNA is TGTGCCAGCAGCTTAACTCCGGGGGGGACCGATACGCAGTATTTT.

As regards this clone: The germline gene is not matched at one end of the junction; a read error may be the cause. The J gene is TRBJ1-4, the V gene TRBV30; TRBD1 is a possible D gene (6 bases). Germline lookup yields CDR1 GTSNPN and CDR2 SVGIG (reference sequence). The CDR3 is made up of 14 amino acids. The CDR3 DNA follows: TGTGCCTGTAGTGTTGCAGGGGCAAACGGAAAACTGTTTTTT. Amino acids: CACSVAGANGKLFF.

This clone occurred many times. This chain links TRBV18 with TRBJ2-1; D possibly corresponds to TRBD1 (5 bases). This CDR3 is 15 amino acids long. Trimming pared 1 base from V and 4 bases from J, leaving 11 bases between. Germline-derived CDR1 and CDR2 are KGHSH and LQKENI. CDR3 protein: CASSPLVGVYNEQFF. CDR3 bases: TGTGCCAGCTCACCACTAGTAGGGGTTTACAATGAGCAGTTCTTC. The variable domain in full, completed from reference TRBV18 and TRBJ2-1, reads NAGVMQNPRHLVRRRGQEARLRCSPMKGHSHVYWYRQLPEEGLKFMVYLQKENIIDESGMPKERFSAEFPKEGPSILRIQQVVRGDSAAYFCASSPLVGVYNEQFFGPGTRLTVL.

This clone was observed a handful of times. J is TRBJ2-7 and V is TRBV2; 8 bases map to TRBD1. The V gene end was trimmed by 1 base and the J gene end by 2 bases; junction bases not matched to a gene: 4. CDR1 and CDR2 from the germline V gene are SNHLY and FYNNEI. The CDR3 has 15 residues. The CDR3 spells CASSEGQGAPYEQYF. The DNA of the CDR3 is TGTGCCAGCAGTGAAGGCCAGGGGGCACCCTACGAGCAGTACTTC.

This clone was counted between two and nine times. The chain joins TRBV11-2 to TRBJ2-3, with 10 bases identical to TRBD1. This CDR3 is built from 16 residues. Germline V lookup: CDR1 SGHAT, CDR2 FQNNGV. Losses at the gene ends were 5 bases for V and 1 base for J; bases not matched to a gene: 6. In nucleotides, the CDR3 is TGTGCCAGCAGCAGTACGGGGACAGGGGGCACAGATACGCAGTATTTT. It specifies CASSSTGTGGTDTQYF.

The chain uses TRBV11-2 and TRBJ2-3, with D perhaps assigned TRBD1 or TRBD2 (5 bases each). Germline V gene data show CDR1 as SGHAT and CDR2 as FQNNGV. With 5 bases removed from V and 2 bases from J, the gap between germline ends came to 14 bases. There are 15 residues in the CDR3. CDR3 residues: CASSLVIGATDTQYF. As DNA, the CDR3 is TGTGCCAGCAGCCTAGTCATCGGGGCCACAGATACGCAGTATTTT.

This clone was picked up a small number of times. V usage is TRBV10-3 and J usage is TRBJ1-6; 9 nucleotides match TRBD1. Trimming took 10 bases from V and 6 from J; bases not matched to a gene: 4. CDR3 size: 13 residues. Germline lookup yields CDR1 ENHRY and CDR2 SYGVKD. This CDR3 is CATTGGGNSPLHF. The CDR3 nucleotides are TGTGCCACTACAGGGGGCGGTAATTCACCCCTCCACTTT.

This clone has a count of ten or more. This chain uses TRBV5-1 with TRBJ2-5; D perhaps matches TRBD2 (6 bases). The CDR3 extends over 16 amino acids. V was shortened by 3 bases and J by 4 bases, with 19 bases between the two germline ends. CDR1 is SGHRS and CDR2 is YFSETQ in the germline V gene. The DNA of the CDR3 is TGCGCCAGCAGCTCCTTGGGCGGGGACTTCACAGAGACCCAGTACTTC. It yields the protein CASSSLGGDFTETQYF.

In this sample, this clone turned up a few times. The DNA of the CDR3 is TGCGCCAGCGCTAGGGGGGCTAGCACTGAAGCTTTCTTT. It yields the protein CASARGASTEAFF. V gene TRBV4-3 combines with J gene TRBJ1-1, with D perhaps TRBD1 (6 bases). V shed 8 bases and J shed 4 bases, with 14 bases lying between them. This CDR3 is built from 13 residues. The germline gives CDR1 LGHNA, CDR2 YSLEER.

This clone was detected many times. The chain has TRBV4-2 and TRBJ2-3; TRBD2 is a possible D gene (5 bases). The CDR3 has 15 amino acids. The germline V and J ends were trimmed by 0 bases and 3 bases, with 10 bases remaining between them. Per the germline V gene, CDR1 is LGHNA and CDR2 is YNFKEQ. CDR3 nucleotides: TGTGCCAGCAGCCAAGACCCTAGCAGGACAGATACGCAGTATTTT. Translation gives CASSQDPSRTDTQYF.

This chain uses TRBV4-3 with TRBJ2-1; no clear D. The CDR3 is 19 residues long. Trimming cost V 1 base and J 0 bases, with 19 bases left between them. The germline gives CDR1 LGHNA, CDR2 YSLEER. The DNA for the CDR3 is TGCGCCAGCAGCCAAGTGATCATGCAGAGACTCAGCTCCTACAATGAGCAGTTCTTC. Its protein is CASSQVIMQRLSSYNEQFF.

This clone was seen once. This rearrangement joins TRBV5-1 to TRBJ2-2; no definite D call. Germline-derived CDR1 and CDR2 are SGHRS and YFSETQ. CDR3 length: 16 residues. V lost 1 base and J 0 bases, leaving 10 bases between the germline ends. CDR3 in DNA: TGCGCCAGCAGCTTGCTCGGCAGTACGAACACCGGGGAGCTGTTTTTT. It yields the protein CASSLLGSTNTGELFF.

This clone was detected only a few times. CDR3 DNA sequence: TGTGCCTGGAGAGGGGAGGCCAACGTCCTGACTTTC. The encoded protein is CAWRGEANVLTF. The genes are TRBV30 and TRBJ2-6, with D maybe TRBD1 (5 bases). Germline CDR1 reads GTSNPN; CDR2 reads SVGIG (reference sequence). Trimming shortened V by 3 bases and J by 6 bases, and 6 bases separated the two germline ends. The CDR3 covers 12 residues.

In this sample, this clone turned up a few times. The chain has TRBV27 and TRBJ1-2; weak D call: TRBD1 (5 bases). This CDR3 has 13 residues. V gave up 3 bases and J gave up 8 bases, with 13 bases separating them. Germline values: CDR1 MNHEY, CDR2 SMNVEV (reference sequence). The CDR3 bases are TGTGCCAGCAGTTTTAACAGCAGGGACGGCTACACCTTC. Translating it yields CASSFNSRDGYTF.

DNA for the CDR3: TGCGCCAGCAGCCAAGATCCGAGACCCGGGGAGCTGTTTTTT. This gives the protein CASSQDPRPGELFF. The chain couples TRBV4-1 to TRBJ2-2; D call uncertain. Trimming took 0 bases from V and 6 from J, leaving 8 bases between them. From germline, CDR1 is MGHRA and CDR2 YSYEKL. This CDR3 has 14 residues.

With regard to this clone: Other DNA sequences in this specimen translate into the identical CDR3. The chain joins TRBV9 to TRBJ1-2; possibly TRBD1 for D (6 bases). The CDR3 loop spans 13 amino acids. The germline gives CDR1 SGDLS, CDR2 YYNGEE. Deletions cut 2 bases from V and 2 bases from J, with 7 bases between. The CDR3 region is CASSVDRNYGYTF. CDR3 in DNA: TGTGCCAGCAGCGTCGACAGGAACTATGGCTACACCTTC.

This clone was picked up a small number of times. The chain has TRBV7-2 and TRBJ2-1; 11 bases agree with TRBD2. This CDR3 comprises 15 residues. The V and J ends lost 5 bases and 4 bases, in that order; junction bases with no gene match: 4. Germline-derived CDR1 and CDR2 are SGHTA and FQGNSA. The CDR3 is CASSGLAGGYNEQFF. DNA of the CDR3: TGTGCCAGCAGCGGGCTAGCGGGGGGTTACAATGAGCAGTTCTTC.

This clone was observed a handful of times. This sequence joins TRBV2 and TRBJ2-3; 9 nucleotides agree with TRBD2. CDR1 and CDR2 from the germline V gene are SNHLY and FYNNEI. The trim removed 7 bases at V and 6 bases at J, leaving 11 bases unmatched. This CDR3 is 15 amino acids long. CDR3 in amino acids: CASTSGGTRGDTQYF. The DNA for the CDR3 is TGTGCCAGCACCAGCGGGGGGACCCGCGGGGATACGCAGTATTTT.

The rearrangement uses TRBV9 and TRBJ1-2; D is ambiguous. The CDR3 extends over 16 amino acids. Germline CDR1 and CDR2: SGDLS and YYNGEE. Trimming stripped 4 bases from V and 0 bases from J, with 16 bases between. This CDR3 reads CASSSSSLEANYGYTF. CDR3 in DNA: TGTGCCAGCAGCTCCTCTTCCTTGGAAGCTAACTATGGCTACACCTTC.

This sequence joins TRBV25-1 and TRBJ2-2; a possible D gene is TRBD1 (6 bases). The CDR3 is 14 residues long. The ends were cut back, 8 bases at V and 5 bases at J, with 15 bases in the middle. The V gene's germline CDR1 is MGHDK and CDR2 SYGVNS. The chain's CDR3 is CASRGAGETGELFF. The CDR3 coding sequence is TGTGCCAGCCGCGGAGCAGGGGAAACCGGGGAGCTGTTTTTT.

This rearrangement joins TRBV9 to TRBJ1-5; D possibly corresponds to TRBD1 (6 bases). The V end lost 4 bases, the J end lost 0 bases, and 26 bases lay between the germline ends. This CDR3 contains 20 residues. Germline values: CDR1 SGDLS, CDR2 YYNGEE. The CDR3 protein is CASSPRQAPPWIYSNQPQHF. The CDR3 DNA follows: TGTGCCAGCAGCCCCAGACAGGCCCCACCTTGGATCTATAGCAATCAGCCCCAGCATTTT. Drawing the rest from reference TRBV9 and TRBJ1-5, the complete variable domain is DSGVTQTPKHLITATGQRVTLRCSPRSGDLSVYWYQQSLDQGLQFLIQYYNGEERAKGNILERFSAQQFPDLHSELNLSSLELGDSALYFCASSPRQAPPWIYSNQPQHFGDGTRLSIL.

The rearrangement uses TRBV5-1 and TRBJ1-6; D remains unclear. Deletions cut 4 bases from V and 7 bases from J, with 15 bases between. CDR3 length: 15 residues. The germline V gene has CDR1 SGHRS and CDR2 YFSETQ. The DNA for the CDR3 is TGCGCCAGCAGCGTGGACGGGGTCAAAAATTCACCCCTCCACTTT. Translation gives CASSVDGVKNSPLHF. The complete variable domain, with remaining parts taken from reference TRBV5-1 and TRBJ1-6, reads KAGVTQTPRYLIKTRGQQVTLSCSPISGHRSVSWYQQTPGQGLQFLFEYFSETQRNKGNFPGRFSGRQFSNSRSEMNVSTLELGDSALYLCASSVDGVKNSPLHFGNGTRLTVT.

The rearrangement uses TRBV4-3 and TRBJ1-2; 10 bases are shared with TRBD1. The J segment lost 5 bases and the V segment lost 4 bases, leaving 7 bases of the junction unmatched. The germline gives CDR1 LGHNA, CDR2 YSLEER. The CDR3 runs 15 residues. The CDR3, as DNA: TGCGCCAGCAGCCCCGGGGGACAGGGGAGGTATGGCTACACCTTC. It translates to CASSPGGQGRYGYTF.